This T cell receptor (beta chain) was captured in a study of OX40 agonist ivuxolimab in advanced cancers. Germline assignment: CDR1 SGHTS and CDR2 YDEGEE. The CDR3 totals 16 residues. Trimming removed 0 bases at V and 3 bases at J, with 13 bases between. Broader study findings: The work left the antigen specificity of expanded peripheral T cells undetermined.

As to this clone: Its antigen is unidentified.

The data were produced by immunoSEQ multiplex PCR, yet TCRdb's version contains in-frame clones alone and is incomplete. Of 75,000 or so clones in the sample, 84% were seen once. This sample comprised CD4+ or CD8+ T cells sorted from blood, obtained in a trial of the OX40 agonist ivuxolimab. This rearrangement joins TRBV5-8 to TRBJ1-3; D not certain. This TCR derives from an adult with an advanced solid tumor such as melanoma, head and neck, liver or kidney cancer. DNA for the CDR3: TGTGCCAGCAGCTTGGAGTTAGGAGGAGGTGGAAACACCATATATTTT. Translating it yields CASSLELGGGGNTIYF.